The TCR beta chain described here comes from a study of blood T cell repertoires in COVID-19. The V end was cut by 4 bases, the J end by 2 bases, with 18 bases between. CDR1 is SEHNR, CDR2 FQNEAQ, per germline (reference sequence). This CDR3 has 16 residues. This clone was counted once. The assay was immunoSEQ multiplex PCR, and TCRdb's table has in-frame clones only and misses some. In the table there are 650,000 to 800,000 clones, over 80% of which are singletons. Input material: peripheral blood. The chain has TRBV7-9 and TRBJ2-7, with unresolved D. This TCR came from a woman aged 18-29 years with acute or convalescent COVID-19. The chain's CDR3 is CASSSPLGLNPYEQYF. CDR3 coding DNA: TGTGCCAGCAGCTCCCCCTTGGGCCTGAACCCCTACGAGCAGTACTTC.